A selection of T cell receptor beta chains follows, all from one sample in a study of molecular identifiers for immune sequencing clone quantification. TCRdb processed the PCR reads anew with MiXCR; each CDR3 protein has one entry. The sample contains about half a million distinct CDR3 sequences, around 23% of which appear only once. The sample comprised naive CD8+ T cells from blood, with Jurkat cell RNA spiked in. These receptors originate from a human donor in good health. Some libraries in this study had Jurkat cell RNA spiked in. Each CDR3 is given with its conserved first and last residue. A D gene is named only where the DNA matches it firmly. A clone size is listed for some rows: how often the clone was seen (once, few, many), or a class if it is expanded.

V gene: TRBV7-2; clone size: -; J gene: TRBJ2-6; D gene: -; CDR3 protein: CASSPETGPFSGANVLPF; CDR3 DNA: TGTGCCAGCAGCCCCGAGACGGGACCCTTCTCTGGGGCCAACGTCCTGCCTTTC
V gene: TRBV27; clone size: -; J gene: TRBJ2-7; D gene: TRBD1; CDR3 protein: CASKDRATDYEQYF; CDR3 DNA: TGTGCCAGCAAAGACAGGGCGACCGACTACGAGCAGTACTTC
V gene: TRBV12-5; clone size: many; J gene: TRBJ2-3; D gene: TRBD2; CDR3 protein: CASGLMGGLVGSDTQYF; CDR3 DNA: TGTGCTAGTGGTTTGATGGGGGGACTAGTCGGCTCAGATACGCAGTATTTT
V gene: TRBV28; clone size: -; J gene: TRBJ1-5; D gene: TRBD1; CDR3 protein: CASSGDRLNQPQHF; CDR3 DNA: TGTGCCAGCAGTGGGGACAGACTCAATCAGCCCCAGCATTTT
V gene: TRBV23-1; clone size: -; J gene: TRBJ1-5; D gene: -; CDR3 protein: CASSQSKGCQPQHF; CDR3 DNA: TGCGCCAGCAGTCAATCGAAGGGATGTCAGCCCCAGCATTTT
V gene: TRBV5-4; clone size: -; J gene: TRBJ2-3; D gene: -; CDR3 protein: CASGRGQGPGTQYF; CDR3 DNA: TGTGCCAGCGGCAGGGGCCAGGGGCCAGGTACGCAGTATTTT
V gene: TRBV25-1; clone size: -; J gene: TRBJ2-5; D gene: -; CDR3 protein: CASSGTLEETQYF; CDR3 DNA: TGTGCCAGCAGTGGGACTCTCGAAGAGACCCAGTACTTC
V gene: TRBV10-3; clone size: -; J gene: TRBJ2-7; D gene: -; CDR3 protein: CAISESLQSSYEQYF; CDR3 DNA: TGTGCCATCAGTGAGTCCTTACAGTCCTCCTACGAGCAGTACTTC
V gene: TRBV6-1; clone size: -; J gene: TRBJ2-3; D gene: TRBD2; CDR3 protein: CASSGGWGGEISDTQYF; CDR3 DNA: TGTGCCAGCAGTGGTGGCTGGGGGGGAGAGATTTCAGATACGCAGTATTTT
V gene: TRBV7-9; clone size: many; J gene: TRBJ2-5; D gene: -; CDR3 protein: CASSLTGIKGGVQYF; CDR3 DNA: TGTGCCAGCAGCTTAACGGGGATCAAGGGCGGGGTCCAGTACTTC
V gene: TRBV7-6; clone size: few; J gene: TRBJ1-5; D gene: -; CDR3 protein: CASRCGNQPQHF; CDR3 DNA: TGTGCCAGCAGATGTGGCAATCAGCCCCAGCATTTT
V gene: TRBV7-8; clone size: -; J gene: TRBJ1-5; D gene: -; CDR3 protein: CASSLVWVGRSTDTQHF; CDR3 DNA: TGTGCCAGCAGCTTAGTTTGGGTGGGGCGCAGCACAGATACGCAGCATTTT
V gene: TRBV27; clone size: -; J gene: TRBJ1-1; D gene: TRBD1; CDR3 protein: CASSPTGQGGSAFF; CDR3 DNA: TGTGCCAGCAGTCCCACGGGTCAGGGGGGTTCGGCTTTCTTT
V gene: TRBV2; clone size: -; J gene: TRBJ2-3; D gene: -; CDR3 protein: CASSETDLTAYTDTQYF; CDR3 DNA: TGTGCCAGCAGTGAAACTGATTTGACAGCCTACACAGATACGCAGTATTTT
V gene: TRBV7-2; clone size: many; J gene: TRBJ2-7; D gene: -; CDR3 protein: CASSPWQGAYEQYF; CDR3 DNA: TGTGCCAGCAGCCCTTGGCAGGGTGCCTACGAGCAGTACTTC
V gene: TRBV4-2; clone size: -; J gene: TRBJ2-7; D gene: -; CDR3 protein: CASGQAPRDNTYEQYF; CDR3 DNA: TGTGCCAGCGGCCAAGCCCCTCGGGACAATACCTACGAGCAGTACTTC
V gene: TRBV29-1; clone size: few; J gene: TRBJ2-5; D gene: TRBD2; CDR3 protein: CSVDLAVWRETQYF; CDR3 DNA: TGCAGCGTTGATCTAGCGGTTTGGAGGGAGACCCAGTACTTC
V gene: TRBV27; clone size: -; J gene: TRBJ2-7; D gene: -; CDR3 protein: CASSLPYEQYF; CDR3 DNA: TGCGCCAGCAGCTTACCCTACGAGCAGTACTTC
V gene: TRBV11-2; clone size: few; J gene: TRBJ1-1; D gene: TRBD1; CDR3 protein: CASSSRTGDYNPITEAFF; CDR3 DNA: TGTGCCAGCAGCTCCCGAACAGGGGACTATAACCCGATCACTGAAGCTTTCTTT
V gene: TRBV7-2; clone size: many; J gene: TRBJ2-3; D gene: TRBD1; CDR3 protein: CASSSLPGQGETDTQYF; CDR3 DNA: TGTGCCAGCAGCTCACTCCCGGGACAGGGGGAAACAGATACGCAGTATTTT
V gene: TRBV6-2/TRBV6-3; clone size: once; J gene: TRBJ1-5; D gene: -; CDR3 protein: CASGSLRDNQTQHF; CDR3 DNA: TGTGCCAGCGGGTCCCTGAGGGACAATCAGACCCAGCATTTT
V gene: TRBV4-1; clone size: few; J gene: TRBJ1-2; D gene: -; CDR3 protein: CASSQDDRGGGYGYTF; CDR3 DNA: TGCGCCAGCAGCCAAGATGATCGAGGAGGGGGCTATGGCTACACCTTC